One and the same sample provided the 5 T cell receptor beta chains below, sequenced in a study of cytomegalovirus exposure and HLA in healthy donors (dated by TCRdb to about 2017). Receptor libraries were prepared by the immunoSEQ multiplex PCR assay. As stored in TCRdb, this immuneACCESS dataset retains in-frame rearrangements with V and J assigned. A fraction of the clones does not appear; measured against another copy, unresolved V genes explain less than half of the discrepancy, and the remainder lacks a known reason. For this sample there are 150,000 to 200,000 clones; 84% appear just once. The ten largest account for roughly a tenth of the sample. The sequencing sample was made of PBMCs. These receptors originate from a man in his thirties or forties in good health and CMV-seropositive.

The rearrangement joins TRBV29-1 to TRBJ2-1; 9 bases map to TRBD1. The CDR3 consists of 15 residues. CDR1 and CDR2 from the germline V gene are SQVTM and ANQGSEA. Losses at the gene ends were 7 bases for V and 7 bases for J; bases not matched to a gene: 14. The CDR3 region has the DNA TGCAGCGCGACTAAGGGACAGGGCCCATCAAATGAGCAGTTCTTC. This codes for CSATKGQGPSNEQFF.

The gene calls are TRBV6-5 and TRBJ2-2, with D maybe TRBD1 (6 bases). The CDR3 totals 15 residues. V shed 6 bases and J shed 2 bases, with 13 bases lying between them. CDR1 and CDR2 from the germline V gene are MNHEY and SVGAGI. The CDR3: CASRLGTSNTGELFF. The CDR3 DNA reads TGTGCCAGCAGGCTCGGGACATCCAACACCGGGGAGCTGTTTTTT.

The chain uses TRBV5-1 and TRBJ1-4; unclear D gene. Per the germline V gene, CDR1 is SGHRS and CDR2 is YFSETQ. This CDR3 has 12 amino acids. V was clipped by 7 bases and J by 8 bases, with 12 bases between them. CDR3 region: CASRSRGEKLFF. DNA for the CDR3: TGCGCCAGCCGGAGTAGAGGCGAAAAACTGTTTTTT.

This chain joins TRBV6-5 and TRBJ2-7; TRBD1 matches 10 bases. The CDR3 extends over 15 amino acids. Unmatched junction bases numbered 7, after V lost 6 bases and J lost 2 bases. The germline V gene has CDR1 MNHEY and CDR2 SVGAGI. The CDR3 protein is CASSYRGQGTYEQYF. The CDR3 nucleotides read TGTGCCAGCAGCTATAGGGGACAGGGGACCTACGAGCAGTACTTC.

The chain links TRBV5-4 to TRBJ1-4; unclear D gene. With 0 bases removed from V and 5 bases from J, the gap between germline ends came to 5 bases. This CDR3 is 13 amino acids long. Per germline, CDR1 SGHNT and CDR2 YYREEE (reference sequence). CDR3 amino acids: CASSLAGNEKLFF. Written as DNA, the CDR3 is TGTGCCAGCAGCTTGGCCGGGAATGAAAAACTGTTTTTT.